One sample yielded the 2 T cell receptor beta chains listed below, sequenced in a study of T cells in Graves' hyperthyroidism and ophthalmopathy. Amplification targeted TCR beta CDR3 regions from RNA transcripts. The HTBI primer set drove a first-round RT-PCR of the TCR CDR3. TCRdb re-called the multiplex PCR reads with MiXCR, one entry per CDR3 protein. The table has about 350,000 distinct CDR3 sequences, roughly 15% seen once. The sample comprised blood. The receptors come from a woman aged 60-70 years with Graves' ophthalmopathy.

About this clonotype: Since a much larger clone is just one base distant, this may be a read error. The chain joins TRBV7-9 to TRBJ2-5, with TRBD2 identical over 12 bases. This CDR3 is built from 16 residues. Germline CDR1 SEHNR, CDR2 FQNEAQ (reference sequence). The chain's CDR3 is CTSSLLAGGPGETQYF. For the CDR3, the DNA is TGTACCAGCAGCCTCCTAGCGGGAGGGCCAGGGGAGACCCAGTACTTC.

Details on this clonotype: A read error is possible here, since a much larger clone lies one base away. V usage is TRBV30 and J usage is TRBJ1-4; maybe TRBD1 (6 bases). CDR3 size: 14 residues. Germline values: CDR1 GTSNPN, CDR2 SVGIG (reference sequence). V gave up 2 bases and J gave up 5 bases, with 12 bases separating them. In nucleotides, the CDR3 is TGTGCCTGGAGTCCTGGACAGAGGAATGAAAAACTGTTTTTT. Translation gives CAWSPGQRNEKLFF.